The present T cell receptor beta chain was sequenced within a study of graft-versus-host responses after intestinal transplantation. This CDR3 contains 15 residues. Germline lookup yields CDR1 MNHEY and CDR2 SMNVEV (reference sequence). V lost 3 bases and J lost 4, with 15 bases in between. As to this clone: The antigen remains unidentified.

Profiling relied on immunoSEQ multiplex PCR, and the TCRdb table lists in-frame clones only, not all of them. Of some 130,000 clones in the sample, approximately 92% are singletons; the top ten hold over 0.15%. Study-level findings and limits: Within allografts, high graft-versus-host to host-versus-graft clonal ratios were seen among patients with graft-donor T cell macrochimerism.

The gene calls are TRBV27 and TRBJ1-2, with D perhaps matching TRBD1 (5 bases). This sequence was found in a human donor who received an intestinal transplant. The sequenced sample was unstimulated CD4+ T cells sorted from spleen or lymph node cells, obtained before intestinal transplant. This chain's CDR3 is CASSFDPRDGYGYTF. The CDR3 bases are TGTGCCAGCAGTTTCGACCCTCGGGACGGCTATGGCTACACCTTC.